The clone carrying this TCR beta chain was counted only a few times. The antigen is undetermined. Per germline, CDR1 LGHDT and CDR2 YNNKEL (reference sequence). This CDR3 comprises 17 residues. V dropped 1 base and J dropped 5; count of bases not matched to a gene: 11. TCRdb redid the calling of the RT-PCR reads with MiXCR, one entry per CDR3 protein. This repertoire shows over 400,000 distinct CDR3 sequences, 9.5% to 12% found once; its top ten account for around 12%. These data come from a study of response to subunit inactivated influenza vaccine. Study-wide findings and caveats: Each seasonal influenza vaccination recruits few new T cells, the authors suggested.

This TCR was recovered from a man aged 45-65 years who received an inactivated influenza vaccine. This specimen consisted of PBMCs from blood, obtained roughly 46 days after vaccination. The rearrangement links TRBV3-1 to TRBJ2-7; TRBD2 aligns across 10 bases. CDR3 loop: CASSQAGLAALPHEQYF. CDR3 bases: TGTGCCAGCAGCCAAGCCGGACTAGCGGCACTACCCCACGAGCAGTACTTC.